This T cell receptor beta chain comes out of a study of T cells in Graves' hyperthyroidism and ophthalmopathy. Turning to the study itself: Blood from the periphery was taken at initial diagnosis, before any treatment.

This clonotype was seen at least ten times. The antigen remains undetermined. Per germline, CDR1 SGHNT and CDR2 YENEEA. CDR3 length equals 16 residues. V dropped 5 bases and J dropped 3; count of bases not matched to a gene: 8. Study conclusions and caveats: From stable hyperthyroidism, ophthalmopathy was set apart by a 13 V-J model. Blood shared most expanded thyroid clonotypes above 0.001.

Amplification yielded TCR beta CDR3 regions, with RNA transcripts as the source. The HTBI primer set served for first-round RT-PCR of the TCR CDR3. TCRdb reanalysed the multiplex PCR reads using MiXCR and keeps one entry per CDR3 protein. The table shows under 450,000 distinct CDR3 sequences, with roughly 12% occurring only once. Any patient presenting with uncontrolled infection, other autoimmune disease, pregnancy or lactation was left out. This TCR was sampled from a man aged 25 to 40 with Graves' hyperthyroidism that later progressed to Graves' ophthalmopathy. V and J are TRBV11-3 and TRBJ2-5; 11 positions match TRBD2. The sequencing input was blood. In nucleotides, the CDR3 is TGTGCCAGCAGCCCTCGGACTAGCGGGTCGAAAGAGACCCAGTACTTC. Protein product: CASSPRTSGSKETQYF. The complete variable domain, with remaining parts taken from reference TRBV11-3 and TRBJ2-5, reads EAGVVQSPRYKIIEKKQPVAFWCNPISGHNTLYWYLQNLGQGPELLIRYENEEAVDDSQLPKDRFSAERLKGVDSTLKIQPAELGDSAVYLCASSPRTSGSKETQYFGPGTRLLVL.